This record looks at one T cell receptor (beta chain) sequence and its context. Antigen specificity is unknown. The CDR3 contains 21 residues. Germline V CDR1 and CDR2: MNHNY, SVGAGI (reference sequence). V lost 6 bases, J lost 2 bases, and 22 bases stayed unmatched. Measured with immunoSEQ multiplex PCR; TCRdb has only the in-frame clones, and not every one. Of 60,000 to 90,000 clones detected, approximately 81% appear once; the ten largest clones hold more than 1%. This sample was included in a study of vaccination effects on CD4 cells after COVID-19. Study findings and constraints: Infection- and vaccine-induced clones contracted markedly late after vaccination.

Viral peptide pools were used in the ViraFEST assay to expand antigen-specific CD4+ T cells, and sequencing came afterward. CD4+ T cells were isolated after roughly nine days of culture. Each person got two doses of an mRNA SARS-CoV-2 vaccine, BNT162b2 or mRNA-1273. A few million PBMC per well were cultured with around 10 IU/ml IL-2 and approximately 9.1 ug/ml peptides. The sample here was CD4+ T cells from PBMCs cultured with HCoV-229E spike peptides, taken after COVID-19 vaccination. This clonotype was obtained from a human donor who received a COVID-19 vaccine. The gene calls are TRBV6-6 and TRBJ2-3, with 11 nucleotides matching TRBD2. The CDR3, as DNA: TGTGCCAGCAGCAACGATATTACAATAGCGGGGGGGTACGCCGACACAGATACGCAGTATTTT. Protein product: CASSNDITIAGGYADTDTQYF.